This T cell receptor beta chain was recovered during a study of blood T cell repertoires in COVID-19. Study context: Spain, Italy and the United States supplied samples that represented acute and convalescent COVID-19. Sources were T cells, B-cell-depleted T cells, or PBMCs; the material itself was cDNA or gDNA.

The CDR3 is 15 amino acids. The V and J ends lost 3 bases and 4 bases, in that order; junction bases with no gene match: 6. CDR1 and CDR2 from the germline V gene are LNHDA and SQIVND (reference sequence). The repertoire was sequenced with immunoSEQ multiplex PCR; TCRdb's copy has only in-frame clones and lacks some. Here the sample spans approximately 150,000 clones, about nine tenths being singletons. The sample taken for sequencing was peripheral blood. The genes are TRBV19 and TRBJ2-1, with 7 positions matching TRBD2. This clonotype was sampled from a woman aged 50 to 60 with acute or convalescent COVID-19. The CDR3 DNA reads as TGTGCCAGTAGTATGGGGGGGAACTGGTACAATGAGCAGTTCTTC. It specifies CASSMGGNWYNEQFF. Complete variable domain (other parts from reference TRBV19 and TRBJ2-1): DGGITQSPKYLFRKEGQNVTLSCEQNLNHDAMYWYRQDPGQGLRLIYYSQIVNDFQKGDIAEGYSVSREKKESFPLTVTSAQKNPTAFYLCASSMGGNWYNEQFFGPGTRLTVL.